The source of this T cell receptor (beta chain) is a study of read filtering for tumor transcriptome and immune sequencing. About the study: Mean patient age was roughly 70 years, range about 47 to 85; 17 male, 14 female.

The library was built from roughly 400 ng RNA with molecular barcoded adaptors for alpha/delta and beta/gamma chains. TCRdb passed the reads through MiXCR, listing each CDR3 protein once. The sample records some 80,000 distinct CDR3 sequences, roughly an eighth being singletons. Study-level findings and limits: RNA-seq captured clonotypes less deeply and reliably than IR-seq.

This clonotype was counted only a few times. Its antigen is unidentified. The trim removed 6 bases at V and 3 bases at J, leaving 10 bases unmatched. Germline assignment: CDR1 DFQATT and CDR2 SNEGSKA (reference sequence). The CDR3 has 15 residues. This clonotype was sampled from a donor aged 40 or over with multiple myeloma. The chain has TRBV20-1 and TRBJ2-2; 7 nucleotides align to TRBD2. Material for sequencing was a population of CD138-negative cells sorted from bone marrow. The CDR3 here is CSATAGTTYTGELFF. The CDR3 DNA reads TGCAGTGCCACGGCCGGGACTACCTACACCGGGGAGCTGTTTTTT.